Detailed here is one T cell receptor (beta chain). The antigen is unknown. This specimen belongs to a study of a mutant IDH1 vaccine in newly diagnosed glioma. Study-wide background: Weeks 1, 3, 5, 7, 11, 15, 19 and 23 were when patients received their eight vaccinations. With temozolomide cycles, or 4-6 weeks after radiotherapy alone, vaccination was started. Averaging roughly 40 years of age, treated patients were approximately 62% male and approximately 40% female. Radiotherapy, temozolomide, or both had been given previously, and both were given to most.

The CDR3 has 17 residues. The ends were cut back, 4 bases at V and 0 bases at J, with 13 bases in the middle. CDR1 is SGHTA, CDR2 FQGNSA, per germline. As to time point: week 11, during vaccination. Alongside topical imiquimod, each dose of vaccine comprised 300 ug of mutant IDH1 20-mer peptide. TCRdb's table, derived via immunoSEQ multiplex PCR, lists solely in-frame clones and lacks some. The sample lists over 55,000 clones; 75% to 90% were seen once. Sequencing used PBMCs, obtained from a glioma patient whose treatment included an IDH1 peptide vaccine. The J gene is TRBJ2-6, the V gene TRBV7-2, with TRBD1 as a possible D gene (5 bases). The clonotype was recovered from a man between 35 and 55 years old with glioma. In nucleotides, the CDR3 is TGTGCCAGCAGCTCTAGGGGCGTCCGCTCTGGGGCCAACGTCCTGACTTTC. It encodes CASSSRGVRSGANVLTF.